The 30 T cell receptor beta chains in this list originate from one sample, sequenced in a study of tissue T cells after allogeneic stem cell transplantation. Described time point: mouse harvest day 14 after allogeneic transplant. Each mouse received 10^7 T-cell-depleted marrow cells plus 10^6 splenic CD5+ T cells by tail vein. Repertoires were generated with immunoSEQ multiplex PCR, while TCRdb's copy carries only in-frame clones and drops some. The top ten clones hold around 30% of a sample with approximately 1,900 clones, roughly half of them seen once. The source material was blood. These receptors originate from a female BALB/c mouse given C57BL/6 T cells with graft-versus-host disease after an allogeneic hematopoietic cell transplant.

Turning to this clone: Any gene name here is a mouse gene name. The read ends 1 residue shy of where the CDR3 ends; the end is completed using the germline J gene. The genes are TRBV13-1 and TRBJ2-4; 10 positions agree with TRBD2. Germline values: CDR1 NSHNY, CDR2 SYGAGN. There are 15 residues in the CDR3. V trimming: 5 bases; J trimming: 1 base; junction bases outside the gene matches: 4. The CDR3 bases that were read are TGTGCCAGCAGGAGGACTGGGGGAGGTCAAAACACCTTGTAC. Translating gives CASRRTGGGQNTLY. In full, the CDR3 is CASRRTGGGQNTLYF.

This clone appeared once. Mouse gene names apply. The missing CDR3 end, 1 residue past where the read stops, is filled in from the germline J gene. The gene calls are TRBV5 and TRBJ2-5; D may correspond to TRBD1 or TRBD2 (5 bases each). This CDR3 has 15 amino acids. The V gene lost 1 base and the J gene lost 3 bases, with 11 bases spanning the gap. Germline V gene data show CDR1 as LGHNA and CDR2 as YNLKQL (reference sequence). Partial CDR3 DNA: TGTGCCAGCAGCCAAGTGGGACCGACTCAAGACACCCAGTAC. It specifies CASSQVGPTQDTQY. The entire CDR3 protein reads CASSQVGPTQDTQYF.

For this clone: Mouse gene names apply. The read falls 1 residue short of the CDR3 end, and the missing part is taken from the germline J gene. J is TRBJ2-7 and V is TRBV31, with D possibly matching TRBD1 (6 bases). CDR3 length: 12 residues. The V end was cut by 1 base, the J end by 3 bases, with 7 bases between. The germline gives CDR1 GKSSPN, CDR2 SITVG. CDR3 sequence: CAWSQQGYEQYF. The DNA read from the CDR3 is TGTGCCTGGAGTCAACAGGGCTATGAACAGTAC.

Turning to this clone: These gene names are mouse names. The read terminates 1 residue before the CDR3 end, so the remaining end is supplied by the germline J gene. This chain joins TRBV16 and TRBJ2-5, with D uncertain. V was trimmed by 0 bases and J by 6 bases, leaving 7 bases between them. The CDR3 totals 13 residues. The germline CDR1 and CDR2 sequences are SGHSA and FRNQAP. The covered CDR3 bases are TGTGCAAGCAGCTTAGACTGGAGGGACACCCAGTAC. Translating gives CASSLDWRDTQY. The complete CDR3 sequence is CASSLDWRDTQYF.

Comments on this clone: Genes here carry mouse names. Read coverage stops 1 residue before the CDR3 terminus; the germline J gene supplies the remainder. V and J are TRBV26 and TRBJ1-1, with 7 bases identical to TRBD1. The V gene end was trimmed by 4 bases and the J gene end by 0 bases; junction bases not matched to a gene: 2. This CDR3 has 14 residues. Germline CDR1 KGHPV, CDR2 FQNQEV (reference sequence). CDR3 bases read: TGTGCCAGCAGTCGGCAGGGGGCAAACACAGAAGTCTTC. Its translation: CASSRQGANTEVF. The whole CDR3 sequence is CASSRQGANTEVFF.

A word on this clone: Gene names are mouse gene names. The CDR3 sequence: CASSLMAGGTGQLYF. The CDR3 bases that were read are TGTGCCAGCAGCTTAATGGCTGGGGGGACCGGGCAGCTCTAC. V and J are TRBV3 and TRBJ2-2, with 8 bases aligning to TRBD2. The sequence runs out 1 residue before the end of the CDR3; the remainder is reconstructed from the germline J gene. This CDR3 region has 15 residues. J lost 5 bases, V lost 2 bases, and 4 bases had no gene match. Germline V gene lookup returns CDR1 SNHLY and CDR2 FYNGKV (reference sequence).

This clone has only a few counts. With only one base between it and a far larger clone, this is likely a read error. The genes and germline here are from mouse. The read stops 1 residue short of the end of the CDR3; the missing end is completed from the germline J gene. This chain joins TRBV29 and TRBJ2-5; D may be TRBD1 (6 bases). Per the germline V gene, CDR1 is MSHET and CDR2 is SYDVDS. The CDR3 is 15 amino acids. Here the CDR3 reads CARSPTGFNQDTQYF. The part of the CDR3 DNA that was read is TGTGCTCGCAGTCCCACAGGGTTTAACCAAGACACCCAGTAC.

With regard to this clone: The genes and germline here are from mouse. The CDR3 goes on 1 residue after the read ends, and that part is filled in from the germline J gene. V gene TRBV20 combines with J gene TRBJ2-5, with D maybe TRBD1 (6 bases). The V gene's germline CDR1 is GFQATS and CDR2 STVNSAI. The CDR3 is made up of 13 amino acids. With 0 bases removed from V and 5 bases from J, the gap between germline ends came to 9 bases. Partial CDR3 DNA: TGTGGTGCTAGGGAACAGGGACGAGACACCCAGTAC. It is translated as CGAREQGRDTQY. The full CDR3 protein is CGAREQGRDTQYF.

With regard to this clone: Gene names follow the mouse nomenclature. The read halts 1 residue ahead of the CDR3 end, with the missing end drawn from the germline J gene. The chain carries TRBV26 and TRBJ2-3; D is unresolved. CDR1 and CDR2 (germline): KGHPV, FQNQEV (reference sequence). The CDR3 is made up of 14 amino acids. V was shortened by 4 bases and J by 1 base, with 9 bases between the two germline ends. The covered CDR3 bases are TGTGCCAGCAGTCCCATCATGGGTGCAGAAACGCTGTAT. This codes for CASSPIMGAETLY. The full CDR3 sequence reads CASSPIMGAETLYF.

Concerning this clone: Gene and germline names: mouse. The CDR3 end lies 1 residue beyond the end of the read and is filled in from the germline J gene. The V and J genes are TRBV26 and TRBJ2-2; 7 nucleotides line up with TRBD1. CDR3 size: 15 residues. The V and J ends lost 4 bases and 0 bases, in that order; junction bases with no gene match: 2. In germline, CDR1 is KGHPV, CDR2 FQNQEV (reference sequence). The sequenced part of the CDR3 DNA is TGTGCCAGCAGTCACGGGACAGCAAACACCGGGCAGCTCTAC. Its translation is CASSHGTANTGQLY. In full, the CDR3 is CASSHGTANTGQLYF.

Of note for this clone: Gene names refer to mouse genes. The CDR3 is cut off 1 residue early in the read; its end comes from the germline J gene. The gene calls are TRBV31 and TRBJ1-4, with TRBD1 identical over 10 bases. Germline trimming cut 5 bases from V and 0 bases from J; bases unmatched to any gene: 6. The CDR3 runs to 16 residues. Germline V gene lookup returns CDR1 GKSSPN and CDR2 SITVG. The CDR3: CAWGSGTGVSNERLFF. CDR3 DNA, as far as it was read: TGTGCCTGGGGTTCCGGGACAGGGGTTTCCAACGAAAGATTATTT.

A remark on this clone: The gene names here belong to mouse. The CDR3 end is not reached by the read, which stops 1 residue before it; the germline J gene fills it in. The gene calls are TRBV19 and TRBJ1-6; 11 bases map to TRBD1. TRBJ1-6 is treated as an ORF (open reading frame) with a function not yet certain. The trim removed 4 bases at V and 3 bases at J, leaving 3 bases unmatched. In germline, CDR1 is FNHDT, CDR2 SITEND (reference sequence). This CDR3 is 16 amino acids long. CDR3: CASSGGQGGYNSPLYF. Incomplete CDR3 DNA: TGTGCCAGCAGTGGGGGACAGGGGGGCTATAATTCGCCCCTCTAC.

Only a few counts were recorded for this clone. Gene labels here are mouse ones. The read ends 1 residue early relative to the CDR3; the germline J gene fills the gap. The V call is TRBV3, the J call TRBJ2-7, with TRBD2 identical over 13 bases. The CDR3 covers 14 residues. Per germline, CDR1 SNHLY and CDR2 FYNGKV (reference sequence). V dropped 4 bases and J dropped 6; count of bases not matched to a gene: 3. Incomplete CDR3 DNA: TGTGCCAGCAGCTCGGGACTGGGGGGGATTGAACAGTAC. Encoded protein: CASSSGLGGIEQY. The complete CDR3 protein is CASSSGLGGIEQYF. Full variable domain (rest looked up from reference TRBV3 and TRBJ2-7): GPKVLQIPSHQIIDMGQMVTLNCDPVSNHLYFYWYKQILGQQMEFLVNFYNGKVMEKSKLFKDQFSVERPDGSYFTLKIQPTALEDSAVYFCASSSGLGGIEQYFGPGTRLTVL.

A note on this clone: Mouse gene names and germline throughout. Sequencing ends 1 residue short of the CDR3 end; the germline J gene provides the rest. This chain joins TRBV14 and TRBJ2-5, with 10 bases that match TRBD2. This CDR3 region has 14 residues. V gave up 4 bases and J gave up 6 bases; unmatched junction bases: 5. The germline gives CDR1 SGHDT, CDR2 FRDEAV. CDR3 loop: CASSPWGGADTQYF. The covered CDR3 bases are TGTGCCAGCAGTCCCTGGGGGGGCGCGGACACCCAGTAC.

Points on this clone: Genes and germline come from the mouse. The CDR3 protein is CASSPGLGGGYEQYF. The DNA read from the CDR3 is TGTGCCAGCAGCCCCGGACTGGGGGGCGGTTATGAACAGTAC. The V and J genes are TRBV5 and TRBJ2-7; 11 bases line up with TRBD2. Coverage ceases 1 residue before the CDR3 finishes, and the germline J gene fills in the end. The CDR3 spans 15 residues. Germline-derived CDR1 and CDR2 are LGHNA and YNLKQL (reference sequence). The V segment lost 4 bases and the J segment 4 bases; nucleotides outside the gene matches: 6.

About this clone itself: The gene symbols are mouse symbols. From the germline J gene comes the end of the CDR3, since the read stops 1 residue before it. This sequence joins TRBV12-2 and TRBJ2-7; TRBD1 agrees at 7 bases. Per the germline V gene, CDR1 is SGHLS and CDR2 is HYDKME. Unmatched junction bases numbered 0, after V lost 0 bases and J lost 5 bases. This CDR3 contains 12 residues. The CDR3 protein is CASSLGTDEQYF. The CDR3 bases that were read are TGTGCCAGCTCTCTCGGGACAGATGAACAGTAC.

This clone has a single count. Gene labels here are mouse ones. The read terminates 1 residue ahead of where the CDR3 ends, so the germline J gene completes it. J is TRBJ1-1 and V is TRBV3, with unresolved D. Trimming left V 1 base short and J 0 bases short, with 3 bases between. From germline, CDR1 is SNHLY and CDR2 FYNGKV (reference sequence). CDR3 size: 13 residues. The CDR3 here is CASSLDPNTEVFF. CDR3 DNA (partial): TGTGCCAGCAGCTTAGACCCAAACACAGAAGTCTTC.

As for this clone: Here the gene names and germline are mouse. The read ends 1 residue before the CDR3 terminus; that terminus is restored from the germline J gene. J is TRBJ2-4 and V is TRBV1; D is unclear. This CDR3 is 12 amino acids long. V was shortened by 3 bases and J by 4 bases, with 5 bases between the two germline ends. Germline V CDR1 and CDR2: NSQYPW, LRSPGD (reference sequence). CDR3 in amino acids: CTCSATKNTLYF. The covered CDR3 bases are TGCACCTGCAGTGCCACGAAAAACACCTTGTAC.

Notes on this clone: Gene names are the mouse ones. The chain's CDR3 is CTCSADRRGEVFF. The CDR3 DNA, read in part, is TGCACCTGCAGTGCAGATCGCAGGGGAGAAGTCTTC. The gene calls are TRBV1 and TRBJ1-1; a weak D match, TRBD1 (6 bases). The CDR3 goes on 1 residue after the read ends, and that part is filled in from the germline J gene. V was shortened by 0 bases and J by 7 bases, with 9 bases between the two germline ends. The CDR3 is 13 residues long. The germline CDR1 and CDR2 sequences are NSQYPW and LRSPGD (reference sequence).

Comment on this clone: Genes and germline are mouse. The missing CDR3 end, 1 residue past where the read stops, is filled in from the germline J gene. This sequence joins TRBV26 and TRBJ1-1, with D uncertain. This CDR3 is built from 13 residues. The germline V gene has CDR1 KGHPV and CDR2 FQNQEV (reference sequence). V dropped 4 bases and J dropped 0 bases, with 6 bases sitting between them. The CDR3 is CASSPQSNTEVFF. Incomplete CDR3 DNA: TGTGCCAGCAGTCCACAATCAAACACAGAAGTCTTC.

This clone was seen only a few times. The gene symbols are mouse symbols. The CDR3 goes on 1 residue after the read ends, and that part is filled in from the germline J gene. This rearrangement joins TRBV15 to TRBJ2-7, with D possibly being TRBD1 (6 bases). The V end was cut by 1 base, the J end by 5 bases, with 9 bases between. The length of the CDR3 is 13 residues. The germline gives CDR1 SGHND, CDR2 FRSKSL. Partial CDR3 DNA: TGTGCCAGCAGTTTAGAGGGGGACCATGAACAGTAC. As protein: CASSLEGDHEQY. The whole CDR3 region reads CASSLEGDHEQYF.

Of note for this clone: A read error may account for a junction end that differs from germline. All gene names here are mouse names. The CDR3 goes on 1 residue after the read ends, and that part is filled in from the germline J gene. The J gene is TRBJ2-5, the V gene TRBV29, with D perhaps TRBD1 (5 bases). The CDR3 runs 15 residues. Germline V gene sequence: CDR1 MSHET, CDR2 SYDVDS. The CDR3 is CPSSPPGFNQHTQYF. CDR3 bases read: TGCCCTAGCAGTCCCCCAGGGTTTAACCAACACACCCAGTAC.

On this clone itself: All gene names here are mouse names. The CDR3 end falls 1 residue outside the read, so it is completed with the germline J gene. This chain uses TRBV26 with TRBJ2-3; 11 bases agree with TRBD2. CDR3 length: 17 residues. Germline-derived CDR1 and CDR2 are KGHPV and FQNQEV (reference sequence). V trimming: 4 bases; J trimming: 1 base; junction bases outside the gene matches: 7. The CDR3 bases that were read are TGTGCCAGCAGTCCTTGGACTGGGGGGAAAGGTGCAGAAACGCTGTAT. It specifies CASSPWTGGKGAETLY. In full, the CDR3 reads CASSPWTGGKGAETLYF.

In this sample, this clone turned up a few times. Mouse germline and gene names are used. The CDR3 end falls 1 residue outside the read, so it is completed with the germline J gene. V usage is TRBV4 and J usage is TRBJ2-5; TRBD2 aligns across 7 bases. CDR1 LGHDT and CDR2 YNNKQL come from the germline V gene (reference sequence). CDR3 length: 15 residues. The J segment lost 3 bases and the V segment lost 6 bases, leaving 9 bases of the junction unmatched. Partial CDR3 DNA: TGTGCCAGCAGACGACTACTGGGGCCTCAAGACACCCAGTAC. This gives the protein CASRRLLGPQDTQY. From start to end, the CDR3 is CASRRLLGPQDTQYF.

Points on this clone: The genes and germline here are from mouse. The sequenced fragment ends 1 residue before the CDR3 boundary, so the rest is inferred from the germline J gene. The chain joins TRBV16 to TRBJ1-3; 7 bases map to TRBD1. Per the germline V gene, CDR1 is SGHSA and CDR2 is FRNQAP. This CDR3 has 12 amino acids. The J segment lost 13 bases and the V segment lost 2 bases, leaving 5 bases of the junction unmatched. This CDR3 reads CASSLSGTDLYF. The DNA read from the CDR3 is TGTGCAAGCAGCTTATCCGGGACAGATCTCTAT.

This clone was seen more than once but under ten times. Germline and genes here are mouse. With the read ending 1 residue before the CDR3 end, the germline J gene is used to fill in that end. The chain employs TRBV13-3 and TRBJ1-1; a weak D match, TRBD1 (5 bases). Trimming removed 1 base at V and 0 bases at J, with 10 bases between. The CDR3 is made up of 15 amino acids. CDR1 and CDR2 (germline): NNHDY, SYVADS. The CDR3 bases that were read are TGTGCCAGCAGTGATCAGGGAGGGGCAAACACAGAAGTCTTC. It specifies CASSDQGGANTEVF. In full, the CDR3 is CASSDQGGANTEVFF.

In this sample, this clone is large. Here the gene names and germline are mouse. With the read ending 1 residue before the CDR3 end, the germline J gene is used to fill in that end. V and J are TRBV2 and TRBJ2-7; perhaps TRBD2 as D (6 bases). CDR3 length equals 14 residues. Trimming shortened V by 0 bases and J by 4 bases, and 10 bases separated the two germline ends. Germline loops: CDR1 LGHNA, CDR2 YSYQKL. The CDR3 bases that were read are TGTGCCAGCAGCCAAGATGCCGGGGGGTATGAACAGTAC. Protein sequence: CASSQDAGGYEQY. The whole CDR3 region reads CASSQDAGGYEQYF.

By its share, this clone is hyperexpanded. Mouse germline and gene names are used. With the read ending 1 residue before the CDR3 end, the germline J gene is used to fill in that end. The same CDR3 is also encoded by other DNA sequences in this sample. The V gene is TRBV29, the J gene TRBJ2-5, with TRBD1 as a possible D gene (6 bases). V was trimmed by 5 bases and J by 0 bases, leaving 12 bases between them. Germline loops: CDR1 MSHET, CDR2 SYDVDS. The CDR3 loop spans 15 amino acids. CDR3 DNA, as far as it was read: TGTGCTAGCAGTCCCACAGGGTTTAACCAAGACACCCAGTAC. This encodes CASSPTGFNQDTQY. The entire CDR3 protein is CASSPTGFNQDTQYF.

About this clone: Gene names refer to mouse genes. With the read ending 1 residue before the CDR3 end, the germline J gene is used to fill in that end. The V and J genes are TRBV12-2 and TRBJ2-4; 9 nucleotides line up with TRBD2. The CDR3 extends over 13 amino acids. CDR1 SGHLS and CDR2 HYDKME come from the germline V gene. The junction had 3 bases not matched to a gene; V was cut back by 6 bases and J by 3 bases. Incomplete CDR3 DNA: TGTGCCAGCAGACTGGGGGCCCAAAACACCTTGTAC. Amino acids: CASRLGAQNTLY. The full CDR3 protein reads CASRLGAQNTLYF.

By share, this clone ranks as medium-sized. The genes are named according to mouse. The read stops 1 residue short of the end of the CDR3; the missing end is completed from the germline J gene. This rearrangement joins TRBV26 to TRBJ2-7, with a weak D call TRBD2 (6 bases). Between the trimmed V and J ends, which lost 4 bases and 2 bases, there was a span of 12 bases. The CDR3 is 14 amino acids. Germline V lookup: CDR1 KGHPV, CDR2 FQNQEV (reference sequence). The sequenced CDR3 bases are TGTGCCAGCAGTCCCACTGGGAGGGCCTATGAACAGTAC. Amino acids: CASSPTGRAYEQY. From start to end, the CDR3 is CASSPTGRAYEQYF.